This T cell receptor beta chain came from a study of cytomegalovirus exposure and HLA in healthy donors. A note on this clone: What it recognizes is unknown.

CDR1 is LNHDA and CDR2 is SQIVND in the germline V gene (reference sequence). Trimming removed 6 bases at V and 6 bases at J, with 11 bases between. The CDR3 consists of 12 residues. The PCR was carried out with 60 Vbeta primers and 13 Jbeta primers. Only in-frame clones appear in the TCRdb table, and some are missing; sequencing was by immunoSEQ multiplex PCR. The sample lists about 89,000 clones, roughly 60% occurring once. Findings and limits, study-wide: Rates of TCR association differed by HLA locus in a later analysis, with DRB1 highest and HLA-C lowest. Relative to the roughly 690-donor mean, N-insertions were reportedly fewer in an Asian-associated ancestry cluster in a later analysis. In vitro, three CMV-associated chains proved specific for CMV antigens.

The genes are TRBV19 and TRBJ1-1; D may be TRBD1 (5 bases). The origin of this receptor is a human donor in good health. The specimen sequenced was PBMCs. In DNA, the CDR3 is TGTGCCAGTAGACAGGTGTATGCTGAAGCTTTCTTT. As protein: CASRQVYAEAFF.